Presented here are 9 T cell receptor beta chains from one specimen sequenced in a study of CD8+ T cells in alopecia areata. Noted treatment: oral pan-JAK inhibitor, 5-10 mg twice daily. Extraction and reverse transcription of RNA yielded cDNA as the sequencing template. TCRdb's copy holds only in-frame clones and misses some; the assay was immunoSEQ multiplex PCR. This sample has nearly 200,000 clones, with over 45% found just once. Source: CD4+ T cells sorted from blood, taken at week 24, from a patient treated with tofacitinib. These receptors all stem from a human donor with alopecia areata.

The V gene is TRBV4-3, the J gene TRBJ1-4; TRBD1 aligns across 9 bases. Trimming took 4 bases from V and 8 from J; bases not matched to a gene: 8. Germline CDR1 and CDR2: LGHNA and YSLEER. The CDR3 runs 15 residues. The CDR3 reads CASSLNRGPEEKLFF. The CDR3 DNA reads as TGCGCCAGCAGCCTAAACAGGGGGCCGGAAGAAAAACTGTTTTTT.

The rearrangement joins TRBV19 to TRBJ2-1, with 10 nucleotides matching TRBD2. The V gene end was trimmed by 4 bases and the J gene end by 10 bases; junction bases not matched to a gene: 13. Germline CDR1 LNHDA, CDR2 SQIVND (reference sequence). The CDR3 extends over 16 amino acids. CDR3 coding DNA: TGTGCCAGTAGTAAAGCCGGTAGACTAGCGGGCGCAGAGCAGTTCTTC. Its translation: CASSKAGRLAGAEQFF.

There are a few counts of this clone. This chain connects TRBV19 to TRBJ2-1, with 12 bases lining up with TRBD1. CDR1 is LNHDA, CDR2 SQIVND, per germline (reference sequence). The CDR3 totals 15 residues. After removal of 4 bases from V and 9 bases from J, the junction contained 7 bases not matched to a gene. CDR3 nucleotides: TGTGCCAGTAGTAAGGGACAGGGGGCGCGATTTGAGCAGTTCTTC. This codes for CASSKGQGARFEQFF.

V gene TRBV30 combines with J gene TRBJ2-1; D unresolved. CDR1 is GTSNPN, CDR2 SVGIG, per germline (reference sequence). CDR3 size: 11 residues. V was trimmed by 0 bases and J by 8 bases, leaving 5 bases between them. CDR3 DNA: TGTGCCTGGAGTGTCCAGGATGAGCAGTTCTTC. It encodes CAWSVQDEQFF.

In this sample, this clone turned up a few times. The chain carries TRBV30 and TRBJ2-1; unclear D gene. The CDR3 covers 13 residues. The germline V gene encodes CDR1 GTSNPN and CDR2 SVGIG (reference sequence). V gave up 1 base and J gave up 4 bases, with 8 bases separating them. DNA of the CDR3: TGTGCCTGGAGTGCCTCCTATTACAATGAGCAGTTCTTC. Translating gives CAWSASYYNEQFF.

V and J are TRBV11-2 and TRBJ2-5, with TRBD2 matching over 14 bases. The CDR3 runs to 15 residues. The V segment lost 5 bases and the J segment 10 bases; nucleotides outside the gene matches: 9. Germline V gives CDR1 SGHAT, CDR2 FQNNGV. CDR3 DNA: TGTGCCAGCAGCGCACGAGGACTAGCGGGGGGTATCCAGTACTTC. The encoded protein is CASSARGLAGGIQYF.

This clone was recorded only once. V usage is TRBV14 and J usage is TRBJ2-5; D gene ambiguous. Germline V gives CDR1 SGHDN, CDR2 FVKESK. Trimming removed 1 base at V and 5 bases at J, with 5 bases between. The CDR3 length is 12 residues. For the CDR3, the DNA is TGTGCCAGCAGCCAAGCGAGTGAGACCCAGTACTTC. Its protein product is CASSQASETQYF.

This chain joins TRBV5-1 and TRBJ1-5; no clear D. This CDR3 spans 14 amino acids. In germline, CDR1 is SGHRS, CDR2 YFSETQ. The V end was cut by 0 bases, the J end by 2 bases, with 6 bases between. The CDR3 nucleotides are TGCGCCAGCAGCTTGGGTTATGGCAATCAGCCCCAGCATTTT. Translated: CASSLGYGNQPQHF.

As DNA, the CDR3 is TGTGCCAGCAGCTTGTACTCCGGGGCGCGACACAATGAGCAGTTCTTC. Its translation: CASSLYSGARHNEQFF. V gene TRBV5-4 combines with J gene TRBJ2-1; D tentatively reads TRBD1 or TRBD2 (5 bases each). The germline V and J ends were trimmed by 1 base and 5 bases, with 16 bases remaining between them. Germline lookup yields CDR1 SGHNT and CDR2 YYREEE (reference sequence). This CDR3 comprises 16 residues.